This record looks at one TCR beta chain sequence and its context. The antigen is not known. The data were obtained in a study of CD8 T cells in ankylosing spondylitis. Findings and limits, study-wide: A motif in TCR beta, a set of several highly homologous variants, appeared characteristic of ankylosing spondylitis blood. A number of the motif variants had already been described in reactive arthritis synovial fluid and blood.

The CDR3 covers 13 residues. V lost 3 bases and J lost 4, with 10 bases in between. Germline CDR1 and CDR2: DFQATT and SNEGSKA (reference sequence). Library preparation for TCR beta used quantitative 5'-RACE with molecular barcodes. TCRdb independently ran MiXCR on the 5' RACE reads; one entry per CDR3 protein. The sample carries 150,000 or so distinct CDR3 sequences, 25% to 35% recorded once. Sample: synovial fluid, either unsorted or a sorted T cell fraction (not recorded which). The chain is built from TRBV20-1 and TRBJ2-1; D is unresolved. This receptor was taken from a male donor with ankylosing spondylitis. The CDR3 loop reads CSASGSKYNEQFF. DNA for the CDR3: TGCAGTGCTAGTGGCTCCAAGTACAATGAGCAGTTCTTC.